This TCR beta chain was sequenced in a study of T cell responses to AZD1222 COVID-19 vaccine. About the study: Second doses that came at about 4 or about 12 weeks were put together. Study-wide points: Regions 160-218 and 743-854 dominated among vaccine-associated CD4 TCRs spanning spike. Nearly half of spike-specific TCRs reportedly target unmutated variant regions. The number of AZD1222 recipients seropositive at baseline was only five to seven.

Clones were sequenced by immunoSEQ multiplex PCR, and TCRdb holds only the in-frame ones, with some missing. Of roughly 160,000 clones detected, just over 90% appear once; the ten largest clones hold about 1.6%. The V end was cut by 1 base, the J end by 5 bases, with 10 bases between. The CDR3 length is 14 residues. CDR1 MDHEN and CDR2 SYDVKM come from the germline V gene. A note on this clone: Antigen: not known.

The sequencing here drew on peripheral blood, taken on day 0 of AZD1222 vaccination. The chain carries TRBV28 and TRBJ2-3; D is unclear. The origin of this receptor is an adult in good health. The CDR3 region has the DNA TGTGCCAGCAGTTTATCTCCCCCCCGAGATACGCAGTATTTT. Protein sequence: CASSLSPPRDTQYF.